This T cell receptor (beta chain) was retrieved from a study of blood T cell repertoires in COVID-19. TCRdb keeps only in-frame clones here, not all; method: immunoSEQ multiplex PCR. The data contain roughly 9,000 clones, roughly nine tenths of them singletons. The sequence came from a man aged 55 to 70 with acute or convalescent COVID-19. The specimen was peripheral blood.

CDR3 sequence reads: CASSLVKGVSQPQHF. Written as DNA, the CDR3 is TGTGCCAGCAGCTTAGTAAAAGGGGTTAGTCAGCCCCAGCATTTT. The gene calls are TRBV7-8 and TRBJ1-5, with D tentatively TRBD1 (5 bases). Trimming took off 1 base at V and 6 bases at J, with 13 bases between the two ends. The CDR3 length is 15 residues. Germline V gives CDR1 SGHVS, CDR2 FQNEAQ.